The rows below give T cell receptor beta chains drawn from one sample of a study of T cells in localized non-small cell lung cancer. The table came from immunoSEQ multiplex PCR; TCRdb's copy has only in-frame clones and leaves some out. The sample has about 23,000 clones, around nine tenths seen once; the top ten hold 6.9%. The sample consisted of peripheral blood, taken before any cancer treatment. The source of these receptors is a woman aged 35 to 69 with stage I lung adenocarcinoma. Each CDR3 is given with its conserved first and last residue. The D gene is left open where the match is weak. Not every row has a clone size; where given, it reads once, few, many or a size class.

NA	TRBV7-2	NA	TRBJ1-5	CASSLVKHSNQPQHF	TGTGCCAGCAGCTTAGTCAAACATAGCAATCAGCCCCAGCATTTT
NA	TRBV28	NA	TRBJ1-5	CASSFSGGLYQPQHF	TGTGCCAGCAGTTTTTCGGGGGGTCTCTATCAGCCCCAGCATTTT
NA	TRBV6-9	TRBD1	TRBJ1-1	CASRSQGKNTEAFF	TGTGCCAGCAGGTCACAGGGGAAGAACACTGAAGCTTTCTTT
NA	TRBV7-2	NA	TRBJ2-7	CASSPGVIYEQYF	TGTGCCAGCAGCCCAGGGGTTATCTACGAGCAGTACTTC
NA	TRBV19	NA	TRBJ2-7	CACGAAHEQYF	TGTGCCTGTGGGGCTGCCCACGAGCAGTACTTC
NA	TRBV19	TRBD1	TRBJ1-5	CASKTHSLQGQPQHF	TGTGCCAGTAAAACCCACTCCTTACAGGGGCAGCCCCAGCATTTT
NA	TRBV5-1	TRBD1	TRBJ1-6	CASSLQGAKNSPLHF	TGCGCCAGCAGCTTACAGGGGGCGAAAAATTCACCCCTCCACTTT
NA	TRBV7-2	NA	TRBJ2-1	CASSLGWGSYNEQFF	TGTGCCAGCAGCTTAGGTTGGGGATCCTACAATGAGCAGTTCTTC
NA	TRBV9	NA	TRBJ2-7	CASSVLGFGEVNEQYF	TGTGCCAGCAGCGTTCTAGGGTTCGGTGAGGTGAACGAGCAGTACTTC
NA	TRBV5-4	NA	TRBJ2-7	CASSLQAYSYEQYF	TGTGCCAGCAGCTTGCAAGCGTATTCCTACGAGCAGTACTTC
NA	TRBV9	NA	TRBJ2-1	CASSTRGEYNEQFF	TGTGCCAGCAGTACCCGAGGGGAATACAATGAGCAGTTCTTC
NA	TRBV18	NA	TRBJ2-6	CASSPPTYYRVLTF	TGTGCCAGCTCACCGCCAACTTACTATCGCGTCCTGACTTTC
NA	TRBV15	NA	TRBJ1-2	CATSRLTLDGYTF	TGTGCCACCAGCAGATTAACCTTAGACGGCTACACCTTC
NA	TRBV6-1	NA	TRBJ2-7	CASRWESRALDEQYF	TGTGCCAGCAGATGGGAGTCAAGAGCTCTCGACGAGCAGTACTTC
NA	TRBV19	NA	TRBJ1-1	CASKASRDRSTEAFF	TGTGCCAGTAAAGCAAGTCGCGACAGATCCACTGAAGCTTTCTTT
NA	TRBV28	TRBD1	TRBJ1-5	CASSLLTGGDSNQPQHF	TGTGCCAGCAGTTTGTTGACAGGGGGCGACAGCAATCAGCCCCAGCATTTT
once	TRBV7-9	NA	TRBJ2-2	CASSLVRGGPNTGELFF	TGTGCCAGCAGCTTAGTTCGTGGGGGGCCGAACACCGGGGAGCTGTTTTTT
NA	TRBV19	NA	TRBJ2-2	CASSSGTMNTGELFF	TGTGCCAGTAGTTCTGGGACAATGAACACCGGGGAGCTGTTTTTT
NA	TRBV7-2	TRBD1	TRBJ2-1	CASSLRWVSGQGRMNEQFF	TGTGCCAGCAGCCTCAGGTGGGTCTCTGGACAGGGGAGAATGAATGAGCAGTTCTTC
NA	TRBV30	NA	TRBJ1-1	CAWNRGGNTEAFF	TGTGCCTGGAATAGGGGGGGGAACACTGAAGCTTTCTTT
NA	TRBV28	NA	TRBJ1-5	CASRPEREGGNQPQHF	TGTGCCAGCAGACCCGAACGTGAGGGGGGCAATCAGCCCCAGCATTTT
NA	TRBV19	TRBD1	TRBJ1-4	CASSMYRGSATNEKLFF	TGTGCCAGTAGTATGTACAGGGGTAGTGCAACTAATGAAAAACTGTTTTTT
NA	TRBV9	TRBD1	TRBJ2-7	CASSVGGQGNYEQYF	TGTGCCAGCAGCGTAGGGGGACAGGGAAACTACGAGCAGTACTTC
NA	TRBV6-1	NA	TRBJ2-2	CASSEILEVGELFF	TGTGCCAGCAGTGAAATCCTTGAGGTCGGGGAGCTGTTTTTT
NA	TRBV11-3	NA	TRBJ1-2	CALRHAGANYGYTF	TGTGCCCTTCGACACGCAGGGGCTAACTATGGCTACACCTTC
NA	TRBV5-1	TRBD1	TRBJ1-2	CASSPGQAAYGYTF	TGCGCCAGCAGCCCAGGACAGGCGGCCTATGGCTACACCTTC
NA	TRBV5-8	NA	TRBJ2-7	CASSLALASYEQYF	TGTGCCAGCAGCTTAGCTCTCGCCTCCTACGAGCAGTACTTC
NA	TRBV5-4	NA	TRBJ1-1	CASSLGDTEAFF	TGTGCCAGCAGCTTGGGGGACACTGAAGCTTTCTTT
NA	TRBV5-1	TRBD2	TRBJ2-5	CASSERLAGEETQYF	TGCGCCAGCAGCGAGAGACTAGCGGGTGAAGAGACCCAGTACTTC
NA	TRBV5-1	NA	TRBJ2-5	CASSLEVGSPETQYF	TGCGCCAGCAGCTTGGAGGTGGGGAGTCCGGAGACCCAGTACTTC
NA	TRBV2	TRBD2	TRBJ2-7	CASTSLASGRAPEQYF	TGTGCCAGCACAAGTTTGGCGAGCGGGAGGGCCCCCGAGCAGTACTTC
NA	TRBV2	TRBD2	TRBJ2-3	CASSRLSGTPDTQYF	TGTGCCAGCAGCAGACTTAGCGGGACCCCAGATACGCAGTATTTT
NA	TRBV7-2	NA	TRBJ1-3	CASSPGTPGNTIYF	TGTGCCAGCAGCCCCGGGACACCTGGAAACACCATATATTTT
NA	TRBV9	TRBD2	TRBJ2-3	CASSTRDYHDTQYF	TGTGCCAGCAGCACCCGGGACTACCACGATACGCAGTATTTT
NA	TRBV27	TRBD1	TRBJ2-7	CASSPGQGVEQYF	TGTGCCAGCAGCCCGGGACAGGGGGTCGAGCAGTACTTC
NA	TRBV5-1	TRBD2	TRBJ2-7	CASSLFSSGSAVYEQYF	TGCGCCAGCAGCTTATTTTCTAGCGGGAGTGCAGTCTACGAGCAGTACTTC
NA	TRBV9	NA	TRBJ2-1	CASSGSYNEQFF	TGTGCCAGCAGTGGGTCCTACAATGAGCAGTTCTTC
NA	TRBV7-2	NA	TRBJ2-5	CASSLDSAPPETQYF	TGTGCCAGCAGCTTAGACAGCGCTCCTCCAGAGACCCAGTACTTC
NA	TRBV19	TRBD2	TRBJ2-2	CASSIGLVREGRTGELFF	TGTGCCAGTAGTATTGGGTTGGTGCGGGAGGGAAGAACCGGGGAGCTGTTTTTT
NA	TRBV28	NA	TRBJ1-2	CASSSVLSYTF	TGTGCCAGCAGTTCCGTATTAAGCTACACCTTC
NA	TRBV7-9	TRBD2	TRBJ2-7	CASSLSGLAAYEQYF	TGTGCCAGCAGCCTATCGGGACTAGCGGCCTACGAGCAGTACTTC
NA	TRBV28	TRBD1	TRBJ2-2	CASSPPLQGTGELFF	TGTGCCAGCAGCCCCCCCCTACAGGGGACCGGGGAGCTGTTTTTT
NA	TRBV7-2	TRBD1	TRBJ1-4	CASSSHLRTGATNEKLFF	TGTGCCAGCAGCTCCCACTTACGGACAGGGGCTACTAATGAAAAACTGTTTTTT
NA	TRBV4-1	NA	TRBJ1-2	CASSQVRVDGYTF	TGCGCCAGCAGCCAAGTCAGGGTAGATGGCTACACCTTC
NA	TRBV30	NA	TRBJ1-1	CAWTPFGGWNTEAFF	TGTGCCTGGACCCCCTTCGGAGGCTGGAACACTGAAGCTTTCTTT
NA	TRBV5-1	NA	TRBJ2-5	CASSLEAPETQYF	TGCGCCAGCAGCTTGGAGGCGCCGGAGACCCAGTACTTC
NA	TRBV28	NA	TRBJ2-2	CASSLSGSGSGELFF	TGTGCCAGCAGTTTATCGGGGTCAGGGTCCGGGGAGCTGTTTTTT
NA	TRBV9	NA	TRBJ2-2	CASSVASPEYTGELFF	TGTGCCAGCAGCGTAGCCAGCCCCGAATACACCGGGGAGCTGTTTTTT
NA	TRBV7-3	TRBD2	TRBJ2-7	CASSLSPSGGYEQYF	TGTGCCAGCAGCTTAAGCCCTAGCGGGGGCTACGAGCAGTACTTC
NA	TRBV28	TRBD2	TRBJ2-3	CASSWGPGTLAGGPIFGTDTQYF	TGTGCCAGCAGTTGGGGCCCAGGGACTCTAGCGGGAGGGCCCATCTTTGGTACAGATACGCAGTATTTT
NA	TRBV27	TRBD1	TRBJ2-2	CASSLRGLRTGELFF	TGTGCCAGCAGTCTCAGGGGGCTGAGGACCGGGGAGCTGTTTTTT
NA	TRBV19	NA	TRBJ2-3	CASSLYTEDTQYF	TGTGCCAGTAGTCTCTACACGGAAGATACGCAGTATTTT
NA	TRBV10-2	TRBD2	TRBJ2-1	CASFAGEGEQFF	TGCGCCAGCTTCGCGGGAGAGGGGGAGCAGTTCTTC